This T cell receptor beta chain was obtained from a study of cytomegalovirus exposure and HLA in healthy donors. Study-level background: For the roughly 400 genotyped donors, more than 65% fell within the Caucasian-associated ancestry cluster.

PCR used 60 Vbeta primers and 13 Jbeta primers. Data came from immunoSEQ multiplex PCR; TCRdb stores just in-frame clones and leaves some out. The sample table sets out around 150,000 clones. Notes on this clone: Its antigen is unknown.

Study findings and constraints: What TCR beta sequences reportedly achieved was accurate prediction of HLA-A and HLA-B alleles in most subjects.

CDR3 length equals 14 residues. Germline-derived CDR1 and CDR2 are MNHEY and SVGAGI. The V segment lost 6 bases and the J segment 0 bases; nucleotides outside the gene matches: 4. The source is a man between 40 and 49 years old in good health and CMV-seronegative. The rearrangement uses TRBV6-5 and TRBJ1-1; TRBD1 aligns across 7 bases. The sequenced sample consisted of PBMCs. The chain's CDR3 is CASSSTGLNTEAFF. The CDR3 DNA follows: TGTGCCAGCAGCTCGACAGGGTTGAACACTGAAGCTTTCTTT.